This TCR beta chain was identified during a study of Graves' ophthalmopathy and Graves' hyperthyroidism (dated by TCRdb to 2016 to 2019). About the study as a whole: Peripheral blood was collected at initial diagnosis, prior to any treatment. To explore V-J signatures that separate ophthalmopathy from hyperthyroidism, a discovery set of 95 to 100 patients was enrolled, consisting of more than 40 with ophthalmopathy and fewer than 60 with stable hyperthyroidism. Following sample collection, hyperthyroidism patients were given methimazole at a starting dose of 30 mg daily, and ophthalmopathy patients were given high-dose intravenous methylprednisolone. To tell Graves' ophthalmopathy apart from Graves' hyperthyroidism, and to predict which patients would progress to ophthalmopathy, the study relied on TCR beta repertoire signatures. The independent validation cohort included 18 to 20 hyperthyroidism patients plus 17 patients who later progressed from hyperthyroidism to ophthalmopathy. In total, over 130 blood samples were TCR-sequenced: some 43 ophthalmopathy, around 75 hyperthyroidism and roughly 17 hyperthyroidism-to-ophthalmopathy patients. T-cell repertoires of thyroid tissue and blood were compared in 5 or 6 hyperthyroidism patients. Results the study describes overall, beyond this receptor: Most of the expanded thyroid clonotypes with a frequency above 0.001 were also detected in blood, and it was suggested that the thyroid immune response may be reflected by blood repertoires. In validation, the model predicted ophthalmopathy progression with about 71% sensitivity and around 72% specificity; fewer than 15 predicted patients were CT-confirmed with GO in a median of approximately 6.5 months. In cross-validation, the 13-signature model distinguished ophthalmopathy from stable hyperthyroidism with nearly 90% sensitivity and roughly 81% specificity, while in the test set the corresponding values were approximately 79% and 70%. No statistical method was used to predetermine the sample size, and group allocation was not hidden from the investigators.

The ophthalmopathy patients had moderately to severely active disease, with a Clinical Activity Score of 3 or higher, a NOSPECS grade of 4 or higher, and a disease duration of less than 3 months. Patients with other autoimmune diseases, uncontrolled infections, pregnancy or lactation were excluded. Diagnosis was based on clinical symptoms, serum thyroxine, TRAb, thyroid ultrasound and orbital computed tomography. PBMCs were isolated from about 9 ml of fresh peripheral blood by Ficoll-Paque density gradient centrifugation. Total RNA was extracted with Trizol reagent and quality-checked on an Agilent 2100 Bioanalyzer. TCR beta CDR3 regions were amplified from RNA transcripts for repertoire sequencing. The first round of RT-PCR was done with HTBI primers and the Qiagen OneStep RT-PCR kit, and was followed by a second round of multiplex PCR, then size selection and purification. Libraries were sequenced paired-end with 100 bp reads on an Illumina HiSeq2000. As for the authors' bioinformatics: Reads were processed with SOAPnuke, discarding reads with adapters, uncalled bases, mean Phred below 15, or no exact constant-primer or identifier match. COPE v1.2.5 was used to merge the high-quality paired reads. Clonotypes were defined as unique nucleotide sequences and were aligned to IMGT TRB V, D and J references using MiTCR v1.1. Analysis was restricted to V-J combinations with a frequency above 0.0001, which covered roughly 99% of repertoires. For each V-J combination, a TCR clonal expansion and chaos score was defined as the ratio of F50 clonal expansion to chaos observed in the TCRdist matrix. Welch's t-statistics and random forest were used to reduce the features to some 13 V-J combinations, which were then used as input to a naive Bayes classifier. The Morisita-Horn index was used to measure how similar the thyroid and blood repertoires were. TCRdb redid the processing of the public reads, applying fastp at Q25 and MiXCR, and retained in-frame beta chains. Every entry covers one CDR3 protein and lists the most common genes and DNA from its rows. The V and J calls reflect TCRdb's pipeline rather than the authors' work. Present in this sample are 300,000 to 400,000 distinct CDR3 sequences, roughly 17% of which were seen just once. More than 9% of the sample comes from the top ten.

In the germline V gene, CDR1 corresponds to SGHRS and CDR2 to YFSETQ. Including the terminal cysteine and phenylalanine, the CDR3 comprises 15 residues. Only the CDR3 DNA is retained, 45 bases long and in frame from the first base. At the junction V is shortened by 0 bases and J by 3 bases, with 13 bases in between. About this clonotype: Which antigen it targets is not known. It has no much larger one-base neighbor in the sample; base qualities were not kept.

What was sequenced was peripheral blood. The chain employs TRBV5-1 and TRBJ2-7; TRBD2 is a possible D gene, resting on 5 matching bases. This receptor was obtained from an adult man with Graves' ophthalmopathy. The DNA sequence follows: TGCGCCAGCAGCTTGGGACGGGGTTTAAGCTACGAGCAGTACTTC. The encoded protein is CASSLGRGLSYEQYF.